This T cell receptor beta chain came from a study of technical replicates of blood from a handful of donors. Comments on this clone: The identical CDR3 is also encoded by other nucleotide sequences in the sample.

Clones were sequenced by immunoSEQ multiplex PCR, and TCRdb holds only the in-frame ones, with some missing. Of 55,000 to 65,000 clones in the sample, roughly 97% were seen once. The V gene lost 6 bases and the J gene lost 4 bases, with 6 bases spanning the gap. The CDR3 is made up of 11 amino acids. Germline CDR1 reads MDHEN; CDR2 reads SYDVKM. The origin of this receptor is a human donor in good health. The V call is TRBV28, the J call TRBJ1-1; D gene uncertain. The sequenced sample consisted of T cells isolated from PBMCs. CDR3: CASSPLTEAFF. The CDR3 coding sequence is TGTGCCAGCAGCCCCCTCACTGAAGCTTTCTTT.